This entry is about one TCR beta chain. This clone was seen just once. Its target antigen remains unknown. Per-base quality was not reported, and no clone a single base away is much larger than it. CDR1 and CDR2 are drawn from the germline V gene: MGHRA, YSYEKL. Reading from cysteine to phenylalanine, the CDR3 counts 16 amino acids. Only the CDR3 portion is preserved as DNA: 48 bases, with reading frame beginning at the first base. V and J are truncated by 1 base and 5 bases respectively, leaving an intervening sequence of 16 bases. The record originates from a study of blood T cell repertoires in COVID-19 (dated by TCRdb to 2019 to 2021). For the study in its entirety: Recovered participants in ImmuneRACE Cohort 3 were defined as having two consecutive negative NP/OP PCR tests, clearance from a healthcare professional, or resolution of symptoms. Subjects who had been exposed to COVID-19, were actively infected with it, or had recovered from it provided the deeply sampled blood TCRbeta repertoires that made up the dataset. A de-identified subject ID, COVID-19 status, age in years and sex were almost always included in the sample metadata. The material from the prospective study consisted of cDNA or gDNA derived from T cells, B-cell-depleted T cells, or PBMCs. Where HLA class I and class II types were available, the types were taken from metadata supplied by the sample provider, not from assay-based typing. A freely available public database, intended as a resource for researchers studying the immune response to SARS-CoV-2, is where the repertoires were released. Collaborator samples came from the United States, Italy and Spain and covered acute and convalescent phases of COVID-19. The samples were drawn from two sources: the first 160 participants of the ongoing ImmuneRACE study, and over 1,000 subjects contributed by 6 global collaborators.

The paper as a whole reports these results and caveats: The amount of clinical and demographic metadata varied by source and participant and was provided uncurated.

Participants in the prospective study were enrolled through a virtual design, were aged roughly 18 to 95 years, and lived in approximately 24 United States geographic areas. In the prospective study, participants were assigned to cohorts based on the clinical history participants reported in a screening survey and a study questionnaire. In the prospective study, whole blood, serum and a nasopharyngeal or oropharyngeal swab were collected from each participant by mobile phlebotomists. Prospective study participants could optionally give additional blood draws and questionnaires over a 2-month period. Blood samples from the prospective study were shipped frozen or at room temperature prior to DNA extraction. TCRbeta CDR3 regions were amplified from genomic DNA by means of the immunoSEQ Assay, a bias-controlled multiplex PCR. Regarding the original processing steps: The number of nucleated cells in each sample was estimated by amplification of reference gene primers within the assay. To quantify the absolute abundance of each unique TCRbeta CDR3 rearrangement, sequence reads were collapsed and filtered. For each sample, productive Simpson clonality was calculated as the square root of Simpson's diversity index over productive rearrangements. TCRdb carries this immuneACCESS record with in-frame sequences only. Its versions omit some clonotypes, under half of them owing to an unresolved V gene in the studies checked, with the rest unexplained. V and J calls and clone size are those listed in that table; D and trimming were worked out from the DNA. The sample includes about 270,000 clones, with approximately 90% observed a single time. The ten largest clones take up roughly 2% of the sample.

The sample taken for sequencing was PBMCs or T cells enriched from blood (not recorded which). The sequence came from a woman between 55 and 75 years old in a cohort exposed to, infected with or recovered from COVID-19 (not recorded which). The chain employs TRBV4-1 and TRBJ2-3, with TRBD1 as a weak D call on 7 bases. The CDR3 protein: CASSQGSRGDRDTQYF. The DNA sequence follows: TGCGCCAGCAGCCAAGGATCCAGGGGGGATCGAGATACGCAGTATTTT.